The text below deals with one TCR beta chain. TCRdb keeps only in-frame clones here, not all; method: immunoSEQ multiplex PCR. The sample carries approximately 2,300,000 clones, about nine tenths recorded once. The data originate from a study of shared clonotypes between healthy human individuals. The overall study: CD4 naive and CD4 memory each took three plates per donor, while CD8 naive took two and CD8 memory one.

The CDR3 length is 10 residues. CDR1 is GTSNPN and CDR2 is SVGIG in the germline V gene (reference sequence). The rearrangement joins TRBV30 to TRBJ2-3, with D possibly being TRBD2 (6 bases). Sequenced sample: naive CD4+ T cells from PBMCs. This sample's subset: CD45RA+ positively selected. This sequence was found in a man younger than 35 in good health. Some clones in this sample may be carry-over from other donors' samples. Here the CDR3 reads CAAGPPTQYF. The CDR3 DNA reads TGTGCGGCGGGGCCGCCTACGCAGTATTTT.